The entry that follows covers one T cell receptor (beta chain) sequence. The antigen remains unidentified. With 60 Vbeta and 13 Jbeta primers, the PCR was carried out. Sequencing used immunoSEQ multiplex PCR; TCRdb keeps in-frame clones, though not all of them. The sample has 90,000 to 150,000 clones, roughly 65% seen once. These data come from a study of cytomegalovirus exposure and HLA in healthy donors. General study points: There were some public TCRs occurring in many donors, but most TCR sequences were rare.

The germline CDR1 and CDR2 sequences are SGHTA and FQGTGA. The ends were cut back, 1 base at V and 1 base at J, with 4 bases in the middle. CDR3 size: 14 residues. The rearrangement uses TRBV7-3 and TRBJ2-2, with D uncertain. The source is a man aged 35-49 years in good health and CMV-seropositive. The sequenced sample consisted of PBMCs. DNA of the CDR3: TGTGCCAGCAGCTTAATCCGGAACACCGGGGAGCTGTTTTTT. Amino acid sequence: CASSLIRNTGELFF.